This is a list of T cell receptor beta chains from one sample in a study of T cells of healthy individuals. TCRdb re-derived calls from the 5' RACE reads in MiXCR, one entry per CDR3 protein. Of roughly 87,000 distinct CDR3 sequences listed, roughly 18% were seen once; the top ten hold 6.2%. The receptors originated from a human donor in good health. Both conserved end residues are part of each CDR3. Each record gives: J gene, CDR3 length, V gene, D gene, clone size, CDR3 DNA, CDR3 protein. The D gene is left open where the match is weak. Only some rows state a clone size, as once, few, many or a class for expanded clones.

j_call: TRBJ2-7; cdr3_length: 15; v_call: TRBV16; d_call: TRBD1; clone_size: many; cdr3_nt: TGTGCCAGCAGCCGGTCCGGGGACAGGGGCTACGAGCAGTACTTC; cdr3_aa: CASSRSGDRGYEQYF
j_call: TRBJ2-5; cdr3_length: 14; v_call: TRBV7-9; d_call: .; clone_size: .; cdr3_nt: TGTGCCAGCAGCTTAGCGGGTGGAGAAGAGACCCAGTACTTC; cdr3_aa: CASSLAGGEETQYF
j_call: TRBJ2-7; cdr3_length: 12; v_call: TRBV3-1; d_call: .; clone_size: .; cdr3_nt: TGTGCCAGCAGCCAAGGTCCCTACGAGCAGTACTTC; cdr3_aa: CASSQGPYEQYF
j_call: TRBJ1-6; cdr3_length: 17; v_call: TRBV3-1; d_call: .; clone_size: many; cdr3_nt: TGTGCCAGCAGCCCCCCGGGTAGAGGGGCGGGTAATTCACCCCTCCACTTT; cdr3_aa: CASSPPGRGAGNSPLHF
j_call: TRBJ1-1; cdr3_length: 14; v_call: TRBV19; d_call: TRBD1; clone_size: few; cdr3_nt: TGTGCCAGTAGTATAACAGGGGAGAACACTGAAGCTTTCTTT; cdr3_aa: CASSITGENTEAFF
j_call: TRBJ2-7; cdr3_length: 13; v_call: TRBV29-1; d_call: .; clone_size: many; cdr3_nt: TGCAGCGTTGTGACTATGAAGGCCTACGAGCAGTACTTC; cdr3_aa: CSVVTMKAYEQYF
j_call: TRBJ2-7; cdr3_length: 14; v_call: TRBV2; d_call: .; clone_size: .; cdr3_nt: TGTGCCAGCAGTGTCAAACAGCATACCTACGAGCAGTACTTC; cdr3_aa: CASSVKQHTYEQYF
j_call: TRBJ2-5; cdr3_length: 12; v_call: TRBV10-2; d_call: .; clone_size: few; cdr3_nt: TGCGCCAGCAGTGAACCTTCAGGGACCCAGTACTTC; cdr3_aa: CASSEPSGTQYF
j_call: TRBJ1-2; cdr3_length: 12; v_call: TRBV2; d_call: .; clone_size: few; cdr3_nt: TGTGCCAGCAGTCCTTATGTGGGAGGCTACACCTTC; cdr3_aa: CASSPYVGGYTF
j_call: TRBJ2-5; cdr3_length: 15; v_call: TRBV7-9; d_call: .; clone_size: .; cdr3_nt: TGTGCCAGCAGCTTAGGAGGGGCAGTCGGAGAGACCCAGTACTTC; cdr3_aa: CASSLGGAVGETQYF
j_call: TRBJ1-3; cdr3_length: 13; v_call: TRBV20-1; d_call: TRBD1; clone_size: few; cdr3_nt: TGCAGGGATACGACAGGGACCGGAAACACCATATATTTT; cdr3_aa: CRDTTGTGNTIYF
j_call: TRBJ2-7; cdr3_length: 13; v_call: TRBV12-3/TRBV12-4; d_call: .; clone_size: .; cdr3_nt: TGTGCCAGCAGTCCAGACCGTCCCCGCGAGCAGTACTTC; cdr3_aa: CASSPDRPREQYF
j_call: TRBJ1-1; cdr3_length: 13; v_call: TRBV9; d_call: .; clone_size: .; cdr3_nt: TGTGCCAGCAGCGTACTGGGGAACACTGAAGCTTTCTTT; cdr3_aa: CASSVLGNTEAFF
j_call: TRBJ1-5; cdr3_length: 15; v_call: TRBV5-1; d_call: .; clone_size: many; cdr3_nt: TGCGCCAGCAGCCGAGACGGGGGTAGCAATCAGCCCCAGCATTTT; cdr3_aa: CASSRDGGSNQPQHF
j_call: TRBJ2-5; cdr3_length: 12; v_call: TRBV28; d_call: TRBD1; clone_size: many; cdr3_nt: TGTGCCACGGTCGACAGGGCTTGGACCCAGTACTTC; cdr3_aa: CATVDRAWTQYF
j_call: TRBJ2-7; cdr3_length: 14; v_call: TRBV20-1; d_call: TRBD1; clone_size: few; cdr3_nt: TGCAGTGCTCCCCCGGGACAGGGGGGCTACGAGCAGTACTTC; cdr3_aa: CSAPPGQGGYEQYF
j_call: TRBJ2-1; cdr3_length: 16; v_call: TRBV12-3/TRBV12-4; d_call: TRBD2; clone_size: .; cdr3_nt: TGTGCCAGCAGTGGTACCGGGGGGGGACCCTACAATGAGCAGTTCTTC; cdr3_aa: CASSGTGGGPYNEQFF
j_call: TRBJ2-3; cdr3_length: 15; v_call: TRBV27; d_call: .; clone_size: .; cdr3_nt: TGTGCCAGCAGTTTAGGGGGGATCGGTACAGATACGCAGTATTTT; cdr3_aa: CASSLGGIGTDTQYF
j_call: TRBJ2-2; cdr3_length: 17; v_call: TRBV5-4; d_call: TRBD2; clone_size: few; cdr3_nt: TGTGCCAGCAGCTTAAAAAACCTAGCGGCGAACACCGGGGAGCTGTTTTTT; cdr3_aa: CASSLKNLAANTGELFF
j_call: TRBJ2-1; cdr3_length: 18; v_call: TRBV28; d_call: TRBD2; clone_size: few; cdr3_nt: TGTGCCAGCGGATTACAAGCGGGAGGCCTAATTACCTACAATGAGCAGTTCTTC; cdr3_aa: CASGLQAGGLITYNEQFF
j_call: TRBJ2-1; cdr3_length: 14; v_call: TRBV28; d_call: TRBD1; clone_size: .; cdr3_nt: TGTGCCAGCAAGTCAGGGGGTAGCTACAATGAGCAGTTCTTC; cdr3_aa: CASKSGGSYNEQFF
j_call: TRBJ2-1; cdr3_length: 16; v_call: TRBV9; d_call: .; clone_size: many; cdr3_nt: TGTGCCAGCAGCGTAGGATCGGGGAGCTCCTACAATGAGCAGTTCTTC; cdr3_aa: CASSVGSGSSYNEQFF
j_call: TRBJ2-7; cdr3_length: 15; v_call: TRBV9; d_call: .; clone_size: few; cdr3_nt: TGTGCCAGCAGCGTAGCCACAGGACCCGACTACGAGCAGTACTTC; cdr3_aa: CASSVATGPDYEQYF
j_call: TRBJ1-4; cdr3_length: 17; v_call: TRBV4-1; d_call: .; clone_size: few; cdr3_nt: TGCGCCAGCAGCCAAGATTGGACAACCTCAACTAATGAAAAACTGTTTTTT; cdr3_aa: CASSQDWTTSTNEKLFF
j_call: TRBJ1-4; cdr3_length: 14; v_call: TRBV5-1; d_call: .; clone_size: .; cdr3_nt: TGCGCCAGCAGCTATGGGACCCTGGGGGAAAAACTGTTTTTT; cdr3_aa: CASSYGTLGEKLFF
j_call: TRBJ2-1; cdr3_length: 13; v_call: TRBV2; d_call: .; clone_size: few; cdr3_nt: TGTGCCAGCGGGGGGGGGGGCCGGAATGAGCAGTTCTTC; cdr3_aa: CASGGGGRNEQFF
j_call: TRBJ2-1; cdr3_length: 14; v_call: TRBV5-5; d_call: .; clone_size: .; cdr3_nt: TGTGCCAGCAGCTTGGGGAGGGCTGGGAATGAGCAGTTCTTC; cdr3_aa: CASSLGRAGNEQFF
j_call: TRBJ1-2; cdr3_length: 13; v_call: TRBV7-6; d_call: .; clone_size: few; cdr3_nt: TGTGCCAGCAGCTTAGGCAGGGAGGCTGGCTACACCTTC; cdr3_aa: CASSLGREAGYTF
j_call: TRBJ2-1; cdr3_length: 14; v_call: TRBV2; d_call: .; clone_size: many; cdr3_nt: TGTGCCAGCAGCCCGGGACGTCCCTACAATGAGCAGTTCTTC; cdr3_aa: CASSPGRPYNEQFF
j_call: TRBJ2-7; cdr3_length: 13; v_call: TRBV28; d_call: .; clone_size: few; cdr3_nt: TGTGCCAGCAGTTCCGGGACCCTCACCGAGCAGTACTTC; cdr3_aa: CASSSGTLTEQYF
j_call: TRBJ2-7; cdr3_length: 12; v_call: TRBV15; d_call: .; clone_size: .; cdr3_nt: TGTGCCACCAGCAGAGATGGATACGAGCAGTACTTC; cdr3_aa: CATSRDGYEQYF
j_call: TRBJ2-5; cdr3_length: 15; v_call: TRBV28; d_call: TRBD2; clone_size: many; cdr3_nt: TGTGCCAGCAGTCCTAGGGGACTAGCGTATGAGACCCAGTACTTC; cdr3_aa: CASSPRGLAYETQYF